These 25 T cell receptor beta chains were all obtained from the same sample, sequenced in a study of blood T cell repertoires in COVID-19 (dated by TCRdb to the early 2020s). The method behind the library was the immunoSEQ multiplex PCR assay. TCRdb carries this immuneACCESS record with in-frame sequences only. Its versions omit some clonotypes, under half of them owing to an unresolved V gene in the studies checked, with the rest unexplained. This sample has some 190,000 clones in its table, and around 85% of those were observed once. 6.5% to 7.5% of the sample comes from the top ten. Sequencing was performed on peripheral blood. These receptors were taken from a man older than 75 with COVID-19, enrolled during active disease.

This clone has only a few counts. CDR3 nucleotide sequence: TGCGCCAGCAGCCAAGGTGGTGCACTCGCTAATGAAAAACTGTTTTTT. It translates to CASSQGGALANEKLFF. The genes are TRBV4-1 and TRBJ1-4; no definite D call. The germline gives CDR1 MGHRA, CDR2 YSYEKL. V was cut by 1 base and J by 3 bases, with 12 bases left in between. The CDR3 covers 16 residues.

The chain joins TRBV5-4 to TRBJ2-5; 9 positions agree with TRBD1. Trimming at V came to 0 bases and at J to 3 bases, leaving 0 bases not matched to a gene. Germline CDR1 SGHNT, CDR2 YYREEE (reference sequence). CDR3 length equals 14 residues. The CDR3 loop reads CASSLGTGEETQYF. The CDR3 DNA is TGTGCCAGCAGCTTGGGGACAGGGGAAGAGACCCAGTACTTC.

This chain connects TRBV7-2 to TRBJ1-1; D unresolved. In germline, CDR1 is SGHTA, CDR2 FQGNSA. The V end lost 3 bases, the J end lost 1 base, and 9 bases lay between the germline ends. The CDR3 loop spans 14 amino acids. The CDR3: CASSLREGNTEAFF. The CDR3 DNA is TGTGCCAGCAGCTTGCGTGAGGGGAACACTGAAGCTTTCTTT.

The rearrangement uses TRBV7-9 and TRBJ2-5; 9 bases map to TRBD2. The CDR3 is 15 residues long. The germline V gene has CDR1 SEHNR and CDR2 FQNEAQ (reference sequence). Losses at the gene ends were 6 bases for V and 1 base for J; bases not matched to a gene: 6. CDR3 in amino acids: CASRFVSGGQETQYF. The CDR3 region has the DNA TGTGCCAGCAGATTCGTTAGCGGGGGCCAAGAGACCCAGTACTTC. Looking up the rest from reference TRBV7-9 and TRBJ2-5 gives the full variable domain: DTGVSQNPRHKITKRGQNVTFRCDPISEHNRLYWYRQTLGQGPEFLTYFQNEAQLEKSRLLSDRFSAERPKGSFSTLEIQRTEQGDSAMYLCASRFVSGGQETQYFGPGTRLLVL.

This chain links TRBV10-3 with TRBJ2-1; TRBD1 matches 7 bases. The CDR3 has 15 amino acids. Germline V gene sequence: CDR1 ENHRY, CDR2 SYGVKD. Trimming took 3 bases from V and 2 from J; bases not matched to a gene: 4. The CDR3 nucleotides read TGTGCCATCAGTGAACGGCAGGGGGCCTACAATGAGCAGTTCTTC. It is translated as CAISERQGAYNEQFF.

This clone was seen at least ten times. The chain has TRBV6-5 and TRBJ1-6; 7 nucleotides align to TRBD1. V dropped 0 bases and J dropped 7; count of bases not matched to a gene: 6. CDR1 and CDR2 (germline): MNHEY, SVGAGI. The CDR3 runs 16 residues. The CDR3 DNA reads TGTGCCAGCAGTTACTCTTCCAGGGGGAGGAATTCACCCCTCCACTTT. It yields the protein CASSYSSRGRNSPLHF.

The chain recombines TRBV4-2 with TRBJ2-5, with 9 bases that match TRBD2. Germline V gene data show CDR1 as LGHNA and CDR2 as YNFKEQ. The J segment lost 0 bases and the V segment lost 4 bases, leaving 3 bases of the junction unmatched. CDR3 length equals 15 residues. CDR3 amino acids: CASSRTSAYQETQYF. The CDR3 DNA reads TGTGCCAGCAGCCGGACTAGCGCGTACCAAGAGACCCAGTACTTC.

The chain carries TRBV9 and TRBJ1-5; D is unresolved. The germline gives CDR1 SGDLS, CDR2 YYNGEE. The CDR3 has 16 amino acids. Trimming took off 2 bases at V and 4 bases at J, with 16 bases between the two ends. As DNA, the CDR3 is TGTGCCAGCAGCGTCAATGGAGGCAGCGCGAATCAGCCCCAGCATTTT. Residues: CASSVNGGSANQPQHF. Full variable domain (missing parts from reference TRBV9 and TRBJ1-5): DSGVTQTPKHLITATGQRVTLRCSPRSGDLSVYWYQQSLDQGLQFLIQYYNGEERAKGNILERFSAQQFPDLHSELNLSSLELGDSALYFCASSVNGGSANQPQHFGDGTRLSIL.

V usage is TRBV5-1 and J usage is TRBJ2-2; 8 positions match TRBD1. Germline CDR1 reads SGHRS; CDR2 reads YFSETQ. V dropped 3 bases and J dropped 1; count of bases not matched to a gene: 2. This CDR3 has 15 residues. In DNA, the CDR3 is TGCGCCAGCAGCTCCGGGACAGGGAACACCGGGGAGCTGTTTTTT. It yields the protein CASSSGTGNTGELFF.

The chain employs TRBV7-2 and TRBJ1-2, with 7 bases aligning to TRBD1. Germline V CDR1 and CDR2: SGHTA, FQGNSA. This CDR3 is 13 amino acids long. The V gene end was trimmed by 3 bases and the J gene end by 3 bases; junction bases not matched to a gene: 1. The CDR3 region has the DNA TGTGCCAGCAGCTTTACAGGGGACTATGGCTACACCTTC. As protein: CASSFTGDYGYTF.

V is TRBV3-1 (or the pseudogene TRBV3-2) and J is TRBJ1-1; no clear D gene. The V gene's germline CDR1 is LGHDT and CDR2 YNNKEL (reference sequence). The V end was cut by 0 bases, the J end by 1 base, with 6 bases between. The CDR3 is 14 residues long. The CDR3 loop reads CASSQDLGNTEAFF. In DNA form, the CDR3 reads TGTGCCAGCAGCCAAGATCTCGGGAACACTGAAGCTTTCTTT.

The rearrangement joins TRBV1 to TRBJ2-2; the D call of TRBD1 is as the table states it, not checked on the DNA. TRBV1 is a documented pseudogene. This CDR3 is 17 amino acids long. The CDR3 DNA is TGCACCAGCAGCCCTTGTGGAGGACAGGGGGCCGGCGGGGAGCTGTTTTTT. Its translation: CTSSPCGGQGAGGELFF.

V usage is TRBV19 and J usage is TRBJ2-2; tentatively, D is TRBD2 (5 bases). V lost 7 bases to trimming and J lost 0 bases, with 12 bases between them. This CDR3 is 15 amino acids long. CDR1 LNHDA and CDR2 SQIVND come from the germline V gene (reference sequence). This CDR3 is CASNPGSANTGELFF. CDR3 DNA sequence: TGTGCCAGTAACCCGGGGAGCGCGAACACCGGGGAGCTGTTTTTT.

The chain is built from TRBV3-1 (or the pseudogene TRBV3-2) and TRBJ1-2, with 8 bases aligning to TRBD1. Germline CDR1 and CDR2: LGHDT and YNNKEL (reference sequence). With 0 bases clipped from V and 5 bases from J, the junction kept 5 bases outside the gene matches. The CDR3 covers 15 residues. The CDR3 is CASSQDRTGRYGYTF. For the CDR3, the DNA is TGTGCCAGCAGCCAAGATAGGACAGGGAGGTATGGCTACACCTTC.

The chain is built from TRBV10-3 and TRBJ2-3; TRBD2 matches at 9 bases. The CDR3 has 18 amino acids. CDR1 is ENHRY and CDR2 is SYGVKD in the germline V gene. The junction had 17 bases not matched to a gene; V was cut back by 5 bases and J by 5 bases. This chain's CDR3 is CAISIRTTAGGPIDTQYF. The CDR3 coding sequence is TGTGCCATCAGTATTCGAACTACGGCGGGGGGGCCGATAGATACGCAGTATTTT.

The V call is TRBV20-1, the J call TRBJ1-1; D remains ambiguous. CDR3 size: 11 residues. CDR1 DFQATT and CDR2 SNEGSKA come from the germline V gene (reference sequence). The CDR3 DNA reads TGCAGCGAATCCGGGAACACTGAAGCTTTCTTT. It encodes CSESGNTEAFF.

The chain recombines TRBV27 with TRBJ1-1, with TRBD1 matching over 8 bases. Germline values: CDR1 MNHEY, CDR2 SMNVEV (reference sequence). V was clipped by 5 bases and J by 4 bases; unmatched bases: 3. This CDR3 has 13 residues. This CDR3 is CASSRQGSTEAFF. The CDR3 coding sequence is TGTGCCAGCAGTCGACAGGGGAGCACTGAAGCTTTCTTT.

This clone has just a few counts. The V gene is TRBV9, the J gene TRBJ1-2; possibly TRBD1 for D (6 bases). Deletions cut 0 bases from V and 8 bases from J, with 11 bases between. The germline CDR1 and CDR2 sequences are SGDLS and YYNGEE. CDR3 length equals 13 residues. The CDR3 loop is CASSVGGPLGYTF. The CDR3 coding sequence is TGTGCCAGCAGCGTAGGGGGGCCACTAGGCTACACCTTC.

The rearrangement joins TRBV6-4 to TRBJ1-1; D gene uncertain. Per germline, CDR1 MRHNA and CDR2 SNTAGT. Trimming removed 6 bases from V and 2 bases from J, with 7 bases in between. This CDR3 comprises 12 residues. Written as DNA, the CDR3 is TGTGCCAGCAGGGCGGTAAACACTGAAGCTTTCTTT. It translates to CASRAVNTEAFF.

The CDR3 DNA follows: TGTGCCAGCAGCCAGGGACAGGGGTGGGAAAAACTGTTTTTT. Amino acid sequence: CASSQGQGWEKLFF. This sequence joins TRBV4-2 and TRBJ1-4, with 10 bases that match TRBD1. The CDR3 totals 14 residues. CDR1 is LGHNA, CDR2 YNFKEQ, per germline. The junction had 3 bases not matched to a gene; V was cut back by 3 bases and J by 8 bases.

The chain recombines TRBV5-3 with TRBJ1-1; 11 bases are shared with TRBD1. TRBV5-3 belongs to the ORF category, with a function that is uncertain. The CDR3 has 16 amino acids. The V and J ends lost 3 bases and 4 bases, in that order; junction bases with no gene match: 8. In DNA, the CDR3 is TGTGCCAGAAGCTCGACCGGGACAGGGGGAACCACTGAAGCTTTCTTT. This sequence encodes CARSSTGTGGTTEAFF.

The rearrangement uses TRBV5-8 and TRBJ2-1; TRBD2 agrees at 10 bases. V was clipped by 5 bases and J by 0 bases; unmatched bases: 2. The CDR3 is 15 residues long. Germline V gives CDR1 SGHTS, CDR2 YDEGEE. The CDR3 sequence: CASRERGGSYNEQFF. The CDR3 region has the DNA TGTGCCAGCAGGGAGCGGGGGGGCTCCTACAATGAGCAGTTCTTC.

The rearrangement uses TRBV7-2 and TRBJ2-7; the match to TRBD1 covers 8 bases. In germline, CDR1 is SGHTA, CDR2 FQGNSA. Trimming cost V 5 bases and J 2 bases; bases outside gene matches: 5. This CDR3 spans 14 amino acids. CDR3 bases: TGTGCCAGCAGCCTGGACAGGGAGCCCTACGAGCAGTACTTC. Its translation is CASSLDREPYEQYF.

V gene TRBV5-1 combines with J gene TRBJ2-7; no definite D call. V was cut by 0 bases and J by 5 bases, with 12 bases left in between. This CDR3 spans 14 amino acids. Germline CDR1 and CDR2: SGHRS and YFSETQ. As DNA, the CDR3 is TGCGCCAGCAGCTTGGGCCAGACATTCAACGAGCAGTACTTC. Its protein product is CASSLGQTFNEQYF.

This clone has just a few counts. The gene calls are TRBV5-4 and TRBJ1-6; TRBD1 matches 7 bases. CDR3 length: 14 amino acids. The trim removed 1 base at V and 6 bases at J, leaving 1 base unmatched. Germline loops: CDR1 SGHNT, CDR2 YYREEE (reference sequence). CDR3 amino acids: CASSLQGGNSPLHF. For the CDR3, the DNA is TGTGCCAGCAGCTTGCAGGGGGGTAATTCACCCCTCCACTTT. Full variable domain (outside the CDR3, taken from reference TRBV5-4 and TRBJ1-6): ETGVTQSPTHLIKTRGQQVTLRCSSQSGHNTVSWYQQALGQGPQFIFQYYREEENGRGNFPPRFSGLQFPNYSSELNVNALELDDSALYLCASSLQGGNSPLHFGNGTRLTVT.